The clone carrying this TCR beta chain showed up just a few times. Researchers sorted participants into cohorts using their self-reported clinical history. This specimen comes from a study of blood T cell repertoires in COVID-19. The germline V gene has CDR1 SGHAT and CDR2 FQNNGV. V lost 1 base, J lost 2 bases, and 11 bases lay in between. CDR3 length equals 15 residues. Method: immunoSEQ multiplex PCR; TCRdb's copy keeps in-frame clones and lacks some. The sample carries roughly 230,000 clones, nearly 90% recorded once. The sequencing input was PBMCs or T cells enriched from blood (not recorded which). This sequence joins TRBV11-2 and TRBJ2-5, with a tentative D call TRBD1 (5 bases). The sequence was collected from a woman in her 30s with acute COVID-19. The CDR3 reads CASSLGQWLQETQYF. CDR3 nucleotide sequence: TGTGCCAGCAGCTTAGGACAGTGGCTACAAGAGACCCAGTACTTC.